The next 26 T cell receptor beta chains were all read from a single sample in a study of cytomegalovirus exposure and HLA in healthy donors. 60 Vbeta and 13 Jbeta primers were used in PCR. Profiling relied on immunoSEQ multiplex PCR, and the TCRdb table lists in-frame clones only, not all of them. The table counts around 150,000 clones; roughly 1.3% lies in the top ten. The sequenced sample was PBMCs. These receptors came from a woman aged 55-69 years in good health and CMV-seronegative.

The V and J genes are TRBV11-3 and TRBJ2-7, with 12 bases identical to TRBD2. The CDR3 covers 14 residues. V was pared by 5 bases and J by 3 bases, with 2 bases of the junction left unmatched. Germline CDR1 and CDR2: SGHNT and YENEEA. The chain's CDR3 is CASSPTSGSYEQYF. The CDR3 DNA reads TGTGCCAGCAGCCCGACTAGCGGGAGCTACGAGCAGTACTTC.

The genes are TRBV6-5 and TRBJ1-1; D call uncertain. Germline V lookup: CDR1 MNHEY, CDR2 SVGAGI. The CDR3 covers 15 residues. V was cut by 4 bases and J by 1 base, with 13 bases left in between. The CDR3 DNA follows: TGTGCCAGCAGTTTAACTAGTAATCAGAACACTGAAGCTTTCTTT. Amino acids: CASSLTSNQNTEAFF.

This sequence joins TRBV7-9 and TRBJ1-2; 7 positions agree with TRBD1. This CDR3 spans 16 amino acids. V lost 0 bases, J lost 4 bases, and 8 bases stayed unmatched. Germline values: CDR1 SEHNR, CDR2 FQNEAQ (reference sequence). The CDR3 spells CASSLAHSGGIYGYTF. The CDR3 nucleotides are TGTGCCAGCAGCTTAGCCCACTCAGGGGGAATCTATGGCTACACCTTC.

The chain employs TRBV19 and TRBJ2-1; D gene ambiguous. The CDR3 is 14 residues long. Germline V lookup: CDR1 LNHDA, CDR2 SQIVND (reference sequence). Trimming took 1 base from V and 10 from J, leaving 14 bases between them. CDR3 protein: CASSIAAEPLEQFF. CDR3 nucleotide sequence: TGTGCCAGTAGTATAGCGGCGGAACCGCTAGAGCAGTTCTTC.

The chain uses TRBV6-1 and TRBJ2-3; a possible D gene is TRBD2 (6 bases). The germline V and J ends were trimmed by 3 bases and 4 bases, with 14 bases remaining between them. This CDR3 is built from 15 residues. Germline V gives CDR1 MNHNS, CDR2 SASEGT. The CDR3 protein is CASSDSGTPADTQYF. The CDR3 DNA sequence: TGTGCCAGCAGTGATAGCGGAACCCCAGCAGATACGCAGTATTTT.

CDR3: CASSFGSAGYEQYF. In DNA, the CDR3 is TGTGCCAGCAGCTTCGGGAGTGCGGGATACGAGCAGTACTTC. This chain links TRBV7-2 with TRBJ2-7; D might be TRBD2 (6 bases). CDR1 is SGHTA and CDR2 is FQGNSA in the germline V gene. V dropped 3 bases and J dropped 4 bases, with 13 bases sitting between them. There are 14 residues in the CDR3.

This chain uses TRBV10-3 with TRBJ1-5, with D perhaps matching TRBD1 (6 bases). V was pared by 2 bases and J by 4 bases, with 18 bases between. Germline lookup yields CDR1 ENHRY and CDR2 SYGVKD. This CDR3 region has 17 residues. CDR3 bases: TGTGCCATCAGTGAGAGGGGGAGGGCCAGGCCAAATCAGCCCCAGCATTTT. Translation gives CAISERGRARPNQPQHF.

This chain connects TRBV5-1 to TRBJ1-2, with D maybe TRBD1 (5 bases). The CDR3 consists of 14 residues. V was cut by 4 bases and J by 4 bases, with 14 bases left in between. The germline gives CDR1 SGHRS, CDR2 YFSETQ. CDR3 in DNA: TGCGCCAGCAGCCTCGGGGGGACTTCCTATGGCTACACCTTC. This encodes CASSLGGTSYGYTF.

V gene TRBV10-2 combines with J gene TRBJ1-1; a weak D match, TRBD1 (6 bases). The ends were cut back, 3 bases at V and 7 bases at J, with 18 bases in the middle. CDR3 length: 15 amino acids. CDR1 and CDR2 (germline): WSHSY, SAAADI. This CDR3 is CASSDRGKGVGEAFF. The CDR3 nucleotides are TGCGCCAGCAGTGATAGGGGGAAGGGAGTGGGTGAAGCTTTCTTT.

The rearrangement links TRBV6-5 to TRBJ1-6; no clear D gene. V was pared by 5 bases and J by 10 bases, with 12 bases between. CDR3 size: 13 residues. Germline CDR1 is MNHEY and CDR2 is SVGAGI. In nucleotides, the CDR3 is TGTGCCAGCAGTCTAGCGCGGGAGTCACCCCTCCACTTT. Its protein product is CASSLARESPLHF.

V and J are TRBV5-8 and TRBJ2-1, with 10 bases that match TRBD2. This CDR3 has 16 residues. V gave up 3 bases and J gave up 4 bases; unmatched junction bases: 7. Germline lookup yields CDR1 SGHTS and CDR2 YDEGEE. CDR3 in amino acids: CASSSLLAGVYNEQFF. The CDR3, as DNA: TGTGCCAGCAGCTCCCTTCTAGCGGGGGTATACAATGAGCAGTTCTTC.

The chain employs TRBV15 and TRBJ1-2; 7 bases line up with TRBD1. The CDR3 is 14 amino acids. V dropped 5 bases and J dropped 5; count of bases not matched to a gene: 8. Germline lookup yields CDR1 LNHNV and CDR2 YYDKDF (reference sequence). The CDR3 spells CATSRKGQQYGYTF. The CDR3 coding sequence is TGTGCCACCAGCCGAAAGGGACAGCAATATGGCTACACCTTC.

The chain joins TRBV2 to TRBJ2-7; TRBD1 aligns across 10 bases. Germline V gene sequence: CDR1 SNHLY, CDR2 FYNNEI. The CDR3 contains 13 residues. The V segment lost 4 bases and the J segment 5 bases; nucleotides outside the gene matches: 2. CDR3: CASSADRGNEQYF. The CDR3 coding sequence is TGTGCCAGCAGTGCGGACAGGGGGAACGAGCAGTACTTC.

The chain combines TRBV4-3 with TRBJ1-2, with TRBD1 matching 9 bases. The CDR3 contains 17 residues. CDR1 and CDR2 from the germline V gene are LGHNA and YSLEER. Trimming took 3 bases from V and 6 from J; bases not matched to a gene: 14. The CDR3 bases are TGCGCCAGCAGCCACCTTGGGACAGGGAAGTTGAAAAATGGCTACACCTTC. This encodes CASSHLGTGKLKNGYTF.

The chain carries TRBV6-5 and TRBJ1-5, with D perhaps TRBD1 (5 bases). V gave up 6 bases and J gave up 6 bases, with 12 bases separating them. The CDR3 contains 13 residues. Germline lookup yields CDR1 MNHEY and CDR2 SVGAGI. The CDR3 loop is CASRGGRAQPQHF. CDR3 bases: TGTGCCAGCAGGGGGGGAAGGGCTCAGCCCCAGCATTTT.

The CDR3 DNA reads TGTGCCAGCATAGGGGGACCGCAAGAGACCCAGTACTTC. This sequence encodes CASIGGPQETQYF. The V gene is TRBV6-6, the J gene TRBJ2-5; possibly TRBD1 for D (6 bases). V was shortened by 7 bases and J by 2 bases, with 11 bases between the two germline ends. This CDR3 has 13 amino acids. CDR1 and CDR2 from the germline V gene are MNHNY and SVGAGI (reference sequence).

The chain links TRBV7-2 to TRBJ2-2, with D possibly matching TRBD2 (6 bases). Germline V gene data show CDR1 as SGHTA and CDR2 as FQGNSA. Trimming took 1 base from V and 6 from J, leaving 21 bases between them. The length of the CDR3 is 18 residues. The CDR3 DNA reads as TGTGCCAGCAGCTTAGGAGCCCCACAGATCTGGGACTCCGGGGAGCTGTTTTTT. Translation: CASSLGAPQIWDSGELFF.

CDR3 sequence reads: CASSLAGAGGGYTF. The CDR3, as DNA: TGTGCCAGCAGCTTAGCTGGGGCAGGGGGCGGCTACACCTTC. V gene TRBV7-2 combines with J gene TRBJ1-2; TRBD1 matches 8 bases. The CDR3 runs 14 residues. CDR1 is SGHTA and CDR2 is FQGNSA in the germline V gene. Trimming cost V 0 bases and J 8 bases; bases outside gene matches: 5. The entire variable domain, with the rest obtained from reference TRBV7-2 and TRBJ1-2, is as follows: GAGVSQSPSNKVTEKGKDVELRCDPISGHTALYWYRQSLGQGLEFLIYFQGNSAPDKSGLPSDRFSAERTGGSVSTLTIQRTQQEDSAVYLCASSLAGAGGGYTFGSGTRLTVV.

The J gene is TRBJ1-1, the V gene TRBV5-6; D is perhaps TRBD1 (5 bases). The CDR3 has 12 amino acids. Per the germline V gene, CDR1 is SGHDT and CDR2 is YYEEEE. V lost 3 bases and J 5 bases, leaving 8 bases between the germline ends. CDR3 in amino acids: CASSWQGTEAFF. Written as DNA, the CDR3 is TGTGCCAGCAGCTGGCAGGGAACTGAAGCTTTCTTT.

The CDR3 reads CASSQDPDTEAFF. In DNA, the CDR3 is TGCGCCAGCAGCCAAGATCCCGACACTGAAGCTTTCTTT. The chain recombines TRBV4-3 with TRBJ1-1; D ambiguous. Germline CDR1 and CDR2: LGHNA and YSLEER. The CDR3 totals 13 residues. V was cut by 0 bases and J by 3 bases, with 5 bases left in between.

The chain combines TRBV5-6 with TRBJ2-2; possibly TRBD2 for D (5 bases). The CDR3 extends over 15 amino acids. Germline V gene sequence: CDR1 SGHDT, CDR2 YYEEEE. V was pared by 1 base and J by 4 bases, with 11 bases between. The CDR3 reads CASSLYGVGTGELFF. The CDR3 bases are TGTGCCAGCAGCTTGTACGGGGTGGGCACCGGGGAGCTGTTTTTT.

This chain links TRBV11-3 with TRBJ1-5, with 7 positions matching TRBD1. Germline CDR1 and CDR2: SGHNT and YENEEA. V shed 5 bases and J 5 bases; nucleotides not matched to a gene: 9. This CDR3 is built from 15 residues. In DNA form, the CDR3 reads TGTGCCAGCAGCCTTAGGGACAGCCTACATCAGCCCCAGCATTTT. Protein: CASSLRDSLHQPQHF.

The chain couples TRBV5-4 to TRBJ2-1, with 8 bases identical to TRBD2. The V gene's germline CDR1 is SGHNT and CDR2 YYREEE (reference sequence). This CDR3 spans 15 amino acids. J gave up 10 bases and V 6 bases, and 15 bases lay outside the gene matches. CDR3 nucleotide sequence: TGTGCCAGCACACCGGCCGGGAGGGCCGAGGTAGAGCAGTTCTTC. It codes for CASTPAGRAEVEQFF.

The rearrangement links TRBV5-1 to TRBJ2-2; 7 nucleotides line up with TRBD2. Germline-derived CDR1 and CDR2 are SGHRS and YFSETQ. Germline trimming cut 3 bases from V and 0 bases from J; bases unmatched to any gene: 20. This CDR3 has 21 residues. CDR3: CASSSEPPQGAGIANTGELFF. The CDR3 nucleotides read TGCGCCAGCAGCTCCGAGCCTCCCCAGGGAGCGGGGATTGCGAACACCGGGGAGCTGTTTTTT.

The rearrangement uses TRBV19 and TRBJ1-5, with a tentative D call TRBD1 (6 bases). The V and J ends lost 4 bases and 3 bases respectively, with 25 bases between them. The CDR3 extends over 19 amino acids. CDR1 is LNHDA, CDR2 SQIVND, per germline (reference sequence). The CDR3 coding sequence is TGTGCCAGTAGTAAATATCACGACAGGTTGTTCCAATCCAATCAGCCCCAGCATTTT. This codes for CASSKYHDRLFQSNQPQHF.

The genes are TRBV4-1 and TRBJ1-5, with TRBD1 as a possible D gene (6 bases). CDR1 MGHRA and CDR2 YSYEKL come from the germline V gene. This CDR3 is 15 amino acids long. V dropped 5 bases and J dropped 2 bases, with 13 bases sitting between them. The DNA of the CDR3 is TGCGCCAGCAGCTTACAGGGTTTCGGCAATCAGCCCCAGCATTTT. Translation: CASSLQGFGNQPQHF.